Reported below is one T cell receptor beta chain. Its cognate antigen is unknown. The germline V gene encodes CDR1 KGHDR and CDR2 SFDVKD. V was trimmed by 6 bases and J by 4 bases, leaving 14 bases between them. This CDR3 is built from 14 residues. Profiling that covered TCR beta VDJ and CDR3 relied on genomic DNA as its template. In TCRdb, the reads were re-called with MiXCR into one record per CDR3 protein. The sample gives tens of thousands of distinct CDR3 sequences, about 45% of which show up once; around 63% is in the top ten. The sample comes from a study of CD8+CD57+ T cells in acquired aplastic anemia. About the research overall: The study obtained an average of about 3.1 ug of DNA from sorted CD4+ and CD8+ cells. Findings and limits, study-wide: CD8+ Simpson's diversity did not differ significantly between patients and controls. The number of CD8+ CDR3 sequences shared by patients and controls was twenty-nine.

Sequenced input: sorted CD4+, CD8+, or CD8+CD57+ T cells (not recorded which) from PBMCs. The TCR comes from a human donor in good health, serving as a control. The chain uses TRBV24-1 and TRBJ1-2; D is perhaps TRBD1 (6 bases). CDR3 nucleotide sequence: TGTGCCACCAGTATGGGGGGCGCCGGCTATGGCTACACCTTC. As protein: CATSMGGAGYGYTF.